This T cell receptor (beta chain) was retrieved from a study of T cell changes during pregnancy in multiple sclerosis. The J segment lost 8 bases and the V segment lost 5 bases, leaving 6 bases of the junction unmatched. Germline V gene data show CDR1 as MNHEY and CDR2 as SMNVEV (reference sequence). The length of the CDR3 is 13 residues. The data were produced by immunoSEQ multiplex PCR, yet TCRdb's version contains in-frame clones alone and is incomplete. Of tens of thousands of clones listed, just over 90% are singletons. This sequence originates from a female donor with multiple sclerosis, enrolled in a pregnancy study. Sequenced here: peripheral blood, sampled in the third trimester of pregnancy. The chain couples TRBV27 to TRBJ2-1; 7 bases match TRBD2. This CDR3 is CASSVGGVHEQFF. The CDR3 nucleotides read TGTGCCAGCAGTGTGGGGGGGGTTCATGAGCAGTTCTTC.